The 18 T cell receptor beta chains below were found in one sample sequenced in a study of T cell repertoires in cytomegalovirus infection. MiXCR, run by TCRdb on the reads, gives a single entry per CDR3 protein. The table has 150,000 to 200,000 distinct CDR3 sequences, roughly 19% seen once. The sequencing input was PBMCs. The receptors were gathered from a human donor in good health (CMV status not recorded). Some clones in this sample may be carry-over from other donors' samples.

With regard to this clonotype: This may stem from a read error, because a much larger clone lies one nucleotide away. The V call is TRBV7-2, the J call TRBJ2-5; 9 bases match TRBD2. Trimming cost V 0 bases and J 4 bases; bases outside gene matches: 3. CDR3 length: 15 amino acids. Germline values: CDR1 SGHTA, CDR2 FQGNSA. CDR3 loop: CASSLASGGIETQYF. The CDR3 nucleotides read TGTGCCAGCAGCTTAGCTAGCGGGGGAATAGAGACCCAGTACTTC.

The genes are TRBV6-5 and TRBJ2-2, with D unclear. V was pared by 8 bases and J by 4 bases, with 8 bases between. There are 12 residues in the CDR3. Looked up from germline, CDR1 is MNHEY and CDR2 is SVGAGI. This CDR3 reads CASARITGELFF. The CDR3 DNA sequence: TGTGCCAGCGCCAGAATCACCGGGGAGCTGTTTTTT.

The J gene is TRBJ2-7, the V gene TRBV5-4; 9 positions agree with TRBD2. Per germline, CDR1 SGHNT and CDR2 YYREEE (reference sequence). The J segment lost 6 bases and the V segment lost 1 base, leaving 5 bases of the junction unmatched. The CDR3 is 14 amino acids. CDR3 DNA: TGTGCCAGCAGCTTGAATAGCGGGAGTTCCGAGCAGTACTTC. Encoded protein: CASSLNSGSSEQYF.

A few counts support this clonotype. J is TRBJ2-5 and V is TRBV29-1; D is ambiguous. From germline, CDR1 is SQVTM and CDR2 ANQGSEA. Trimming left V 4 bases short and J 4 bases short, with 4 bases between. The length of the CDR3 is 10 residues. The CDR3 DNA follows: TGCAGCGTTGGGATAGAGACCCAGTACTTC. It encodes CSVGIETQYF.

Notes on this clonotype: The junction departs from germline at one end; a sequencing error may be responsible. Here the CDR3 reads CASSVQTGSTGALFF. The CDR3 nucleotides read TGCGCCAGCAGCGTACAGACAGGATCCACCGGGGCGCTGTTTTTT. The V and J genes are TRBV5-1 and TRBJ2-2; a weak D match, TRBD1 (6 bases). Germline V lookup: CDR1 SGHRS, CDR2 YFSETQ. The CDR3 sequence is 15 residues long.

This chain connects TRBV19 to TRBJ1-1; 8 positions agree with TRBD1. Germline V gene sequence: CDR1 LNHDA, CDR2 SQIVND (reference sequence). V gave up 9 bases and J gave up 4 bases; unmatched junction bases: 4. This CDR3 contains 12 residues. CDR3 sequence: CASEGQGTEAFF. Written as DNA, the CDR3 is TGTGCCAGCGAAGGACAGGGCACTGAAGCTTTCTTT.

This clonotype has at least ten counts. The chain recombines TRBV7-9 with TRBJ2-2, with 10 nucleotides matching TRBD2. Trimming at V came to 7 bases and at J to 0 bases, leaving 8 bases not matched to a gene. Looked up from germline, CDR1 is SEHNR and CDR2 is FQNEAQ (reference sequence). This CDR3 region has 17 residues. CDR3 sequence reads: CASTDTLAGANTGELFF. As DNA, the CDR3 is TGTGCCAGCACGGATACCCTAGCGGGGGCGAACACCGGGGAGCTGTTTTTT. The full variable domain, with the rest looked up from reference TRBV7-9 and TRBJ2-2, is DTGVSQNPRHKITKRGQNVTFRCDPISEHNRLYWYRQTLGQGPEFLTYFQNEAQLEKSRLLSDRFSAERPKGSFSTLEIQRTEQGDSAMYLCASTDTLAGANTGELFFGEGSRLTVL.

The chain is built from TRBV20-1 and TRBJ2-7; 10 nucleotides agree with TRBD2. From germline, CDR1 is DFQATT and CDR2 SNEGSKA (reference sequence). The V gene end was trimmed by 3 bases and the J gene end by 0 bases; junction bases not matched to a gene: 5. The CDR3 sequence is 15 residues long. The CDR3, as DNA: TGCAGTGCTAGCGGACTAGCGGCCAGCTCCTACGAGCAGTACTTC. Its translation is CSASGLAASSYEQYF.

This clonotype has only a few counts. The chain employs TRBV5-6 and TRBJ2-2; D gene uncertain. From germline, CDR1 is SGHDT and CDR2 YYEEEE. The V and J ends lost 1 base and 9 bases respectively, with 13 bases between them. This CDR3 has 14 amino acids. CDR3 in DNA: TGTGCCAGCAGCTTGCGTCTGACCAGGCGGGAGCTGTTTTTT. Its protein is CASSLRLTRRELFF.

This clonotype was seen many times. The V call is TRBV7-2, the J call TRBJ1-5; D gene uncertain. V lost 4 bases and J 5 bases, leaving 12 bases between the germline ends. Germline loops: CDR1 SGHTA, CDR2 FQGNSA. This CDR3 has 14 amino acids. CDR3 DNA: TGTGCCAGCAGCTCGGACGTCCGGGATCAGCCCCAGCATTTT. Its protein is CASSSDVRDQPQHF.

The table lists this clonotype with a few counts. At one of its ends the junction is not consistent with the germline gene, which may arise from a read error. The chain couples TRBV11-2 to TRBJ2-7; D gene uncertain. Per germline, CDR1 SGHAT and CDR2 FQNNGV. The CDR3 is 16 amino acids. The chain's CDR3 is CASSLDPTFSVYEQYF. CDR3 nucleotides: TGTGCCAGCAGTTTAGATCCCACTTTCTCAGTTTACGAGCAGTACTTC. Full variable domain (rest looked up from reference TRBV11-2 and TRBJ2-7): EAGVAQSPRYKIIEKRQSVAFWCNPISGHATLYWYQQILGQGPKLLIQFQNNGVVDDSQLPKDRFSAERLKGVDSTLKIQPAKLEDSAVYLCASSLDPTFSVYEQYFGPGTRLTVT.

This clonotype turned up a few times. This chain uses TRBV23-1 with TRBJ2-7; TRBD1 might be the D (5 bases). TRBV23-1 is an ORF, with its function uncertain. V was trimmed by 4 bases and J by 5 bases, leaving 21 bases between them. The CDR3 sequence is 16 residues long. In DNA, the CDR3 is TGCGCCAGCAGTCCCACCTACCCCAGGGTCGAGAACGAGCAGTACTTC. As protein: CASSPTYPRVENEQYF.

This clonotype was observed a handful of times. CDR3 sequence reads: CAVRDRNTGELFF. CDR3 coding DNA: TGTGCCGTCCGGGACAGGAACACCGGGGAGCTGTTTTTT. V and J are TRBV7-4 and TRBJ2-2, with 7 bases lining up with TRBD1. Germline lookup yields CDR1 SGHVT and CDR2 SQSDAQ. Germline trimming cut 11 bases from V and 1 base from J; bases unmatched to any gene: 4. The CDR3 contains 13 residues. Variable domain in full (rest from reference TRBV7-4 and TRBJ2-2): GAGVSQSPRYKVAKRGRDVALRCDSISGHVTLYWYRQTLGQGSEVLTYSQSDAQRDKSGRPSGRFSAERPERSVSTLKIQRTEQGDSAVYLCAVRDRNTGELFFGEGSRLTVL.

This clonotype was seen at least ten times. The CDR3 region has the DNA TGTGCCAGCAGCCGCCGGACCCTTCAGGCCTCCTACGAGCAGTACTTC. Translating it yields CASSRRTLQASYEQYF. This chain joins TRBV7-9 and TRBJ2-7; no reliable D call. CDR3 length equals 16 residues. V shed 5 bases and J shed 0 bases, with 17 bases lying between them. Per germline, CDR1 SEHNR and CDR2 FQNEAQ (reference sequence).

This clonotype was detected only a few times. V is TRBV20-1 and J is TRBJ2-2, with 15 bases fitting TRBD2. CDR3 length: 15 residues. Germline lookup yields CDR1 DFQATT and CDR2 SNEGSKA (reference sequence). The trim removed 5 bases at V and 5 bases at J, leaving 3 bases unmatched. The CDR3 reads CSAGTSGRRTGELFF. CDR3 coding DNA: TGCAGTGCTGGGACTAGCGGGAGGAGGACCGGGGAGCTGTTTTTT.

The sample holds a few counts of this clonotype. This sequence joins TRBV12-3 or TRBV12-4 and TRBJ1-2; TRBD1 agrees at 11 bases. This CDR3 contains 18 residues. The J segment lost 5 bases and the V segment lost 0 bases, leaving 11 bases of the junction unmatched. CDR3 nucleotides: TGTGCCAGCAGTTTAGCGGGTTCTGGGACAGGGGGGAGGTATGGCTACACCTTC. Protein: CASSLAGSGTGGRYGYTF.

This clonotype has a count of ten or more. CDR3 nucleotides: TGTGCCAGCAAGCGCGGGGAGACGAACACTGAAGCTTTCTTT. Amino acid sequence: CASKRGETNTEAFF. The rearrangement links TRBV6-6 to TRBJ1-1; D uncertain. CDR3 length equals 14 residues. Germline CDR1 is MNHNY and CDR2 is SVGAGI (reference sequence). Trimming left V 7 bases short and J 1 base short, with 13 bases between.

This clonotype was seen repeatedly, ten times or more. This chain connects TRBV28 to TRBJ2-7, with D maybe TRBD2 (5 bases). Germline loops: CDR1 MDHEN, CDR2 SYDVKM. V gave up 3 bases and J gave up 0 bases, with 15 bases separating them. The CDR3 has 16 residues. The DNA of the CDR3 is TGTGCCAGCAGTTTCGAGGGCGGACCTAGCTCCTACGAGCAGTACTTC. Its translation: CASSFEGGPSSYEQYF.